One and the same sample provided the 15 T cell receptor beta chains below, sequenced in a study of beta chain features in type 1 diabetes. Findings and caveats of the study: Within each of all four CD4+ subsets, Type 1 diabetes patients had TCRB CDR3s that were moderately but significantly shorter.

The study reverse transcribed the entire isolated RNA, so it sequenced expressed TCRB transcripts. Generated by immunoSEQ multiplex PCR, the TCRdb table keeps only in-frame clones and is missing some. Here the sample spans approximately 730,000 clones, over 10% being singletons. The antigens of these receptors remain unknown. Sequenced sample: naive CD4+ T cells from blood. These receptors came from a man between 18 and 29 years old with type 1 diabetes.

This clone turned up a few times. V usage is TRBV29-1 and J usage is TRBJ2-1; TRBD1 might be the D (6 bases). Trimming removed 5 bases at V and 9 bases at J, with 11 bases between. Germline CDR1 reads SQVTM; CDR2 reads ANQGSEA. CDR3 length equals 11 residues. This chain's CDR3 is CSVSDRAEQFF. The CDR3 DNA is TGCAGCGTTTCGGACAGAGCTGAGCAGTTCTTC.

Here the CDR3 DNA reads TGCGCCAGCAGCCTAAAAAGGGGGGAGGATTCACCCCTCCACTTT. Translating it yields CASSLKRGEDSPLHF. The chain carries TRBV5-1 and TRBJ1-6; D is perhaps TRBD1 (6 bases). The CDR3 length is 15 residues. Germline V gene sequence: CDR1 SGHRS, CDR2 YFSETQ. Trimming stripped 4 bases from V and 8 bases from J, with 16 bases between.

This clone was detected only a few times. The chain uses TRBV10-3 and TRBJ1-1, with D hard to call. CDR3 size: 19 residues. Germline V gene lookup returns CDR1 ENHRY and CDR2 SYGVKD. Trimming pared 1 base from V and 0 bases from J, leaving 21 bases between. The CDR3 sequence: CAISEYLGRLKEMNTEAFF. CDR3 nucleotides: TGTGCCATCAGTGAGTATTTAGGCAGACTTAAGGAGATGAACACTGAAGCTTTCTTT.

The CDR3 sequence is CASRYRRTDTQYF. The CDR3 bases are TGTGCCAGCCGTTACAGGCGGACAGATACGCAGTATTTT. The chain links TRBV27 to TRBJ2-3; D possibly corresponds to TRBD1 (5 bases). Per the germline V gene, CDR1 is MNHEY and CDR2 is SMNVEV (reference sequence). The CDR3 is 13 residues long. V was pared by 8 bases and J by 3 bases, with 12 bases between.

The chain combines TRBV10-1 with TRBJ1-2; D gene ambiguous. The V gene's germline CDR1 is WNHNN and CDR2 SYGVQD (reference sequence). This CDR3 is 13 amino acids long. The V end lost 2 bases, the J end lost 6 bases, and 10 bases lay between the germline ends. This CDR3 reads CASSERIVDGYTF. The CDR3 nucleotides are TGCGCCAGCAGTGAGAGGATAGTTGATGGCTACACCTTC.

This clone was recorded a few times. The DNA for the CDR3 is TGTGCCAGCAGCACTCTAAGCGGGGGGGCATACAATGAGCAGTTCTTC. This codes for CASSTLSGGAYNEQFF. V gene TRBV28 combines with J gene TRBJ2-1; 10 nucleotides match TRBD2. Germline V CDR1 and CDR2: MDHEN, SYDVKM. The V gene end was trimmed by 6 bases and the J gene end by 4 bases; junction bases not matched to a gene: 9. The CDR3 has 16 amino acids.

This clone was counted between two and nine times. This chain uses TRBV6-5 with TRBJ1-2; D unclear. Germline loops: CDR1 MNHEY, CDR2 SVGAGI. The V end lost 5 bases, the J end lost 4 bases, and 17 bases lay between the germline ends. This CDR3 has 15 amino acids. The CDR3 nucleotides are TGTGCCAGCAGTCCAACGGGTTCCCAGTTCTATGGCTACACCTTC. Protein: CASSPTGSQFYGYTF.

This chain links TRBV5-4 with TRBJ2-7; 8 nucleotides match TRBD2. Germline loops: CDR1 SGHNT, CDR2 YYREEE (reference sequence). CDR3 size: 14 residues. J lost 0 bases, V lost 4 bases, and 3 bases had no gene match. The CDR3 is CASSPGGYSYEQYF. CDR3 coding DNA: TGTGCCAGCAGCCCGGGAGGGTACTCCTACGAGCAGTACTTC.

This clone was found a few times. The V call is TRBV7-4, the J call TRBJ2-3; 7 bases are a match to TRBD1. Germline V gene sequence: CDR1 SGHVT, CDR2 SQSDAQ. The CDR3 contains 14 residues. The V and J ends lost 3 bases and 2 bases, in that order; junction bases with no gene match: 2. The CDR3 DNA reads as TGTGCCAGCAGCTTGGGACAGCACACAGATACGCAGTATTTT. Protein product: CASSLGQHTDTQYF.

The chain combines TRBV28 with TRBJ1-1; the match to TRBD1 covers 11 bases. The V gene end was trimmed by 2 bases and the J gene end by 1 base; junction bases not matched to a gene: 0. CDR1 and CDR2 (germline): MDHEN, SYDVKM. The CDR3 is 15 amino acids. The CDR3 spells CASSLGTGGNTEAFF. The CDR3 region has the DNA TGTGCCAGCAGTTTAGGGACAGGGGGGAACACTGAAGCTTTCTTT.

The V gene is TRBV30, the J gene TRBJ2-7; tentatively, D is TRBD1 (6 bases). V gave up 0 bases and J gave up 3 bases, with 21 bases separating them. CDR3 length: 17 residues. From germline, CDR1 is GTSNPN and CDR2 SVGIG (reference sequence). Here the CDR3 reads CAWSVPGHALLIYEQYF. DNA of the CDR3: TGTGCCTGGAGTGTACCGGGACATGCGTTATTGATCTACGAGCAGTACTTC. The whole variable domain, filled in from reference TRBV30 and TRBJ2-7, reads SQTIHQWPATLVQPVGSPLSLECTVEGTSNPNLYWYRQAAGRGLQLLFYSVGIGQISSEVPQNLSASRPQDRQFILSSKKLLLSDSGFYLCAWSVPGHALLIYEQYFGPGTRLTVT.

The chain recombines TRBV7-2 with TRBJ2-3; D call uncertain. The CDR3 covers 15 residues. Trimming left V 7 bases short and J 0 bases short, with 14 bases between. The germline gives CDR1 SGHTA, CDR2 FQGNSA. The CDR3 sequence is CASTTPAASTDTQYF. The DNA for the CDR3 is TGTGCCAGCACCACCCCGGCGGCTAGCACAGATACGCAGTATTTT.

This clone has a handful of counts. The rearrangement links TRBV18 to TRBJ2-7, with 9 bases fitting TRBD1. There are 17 residues in the CDR3. Trimming removed 0 bases from V and 6 bases from J; junction bases left unmatched: 12. Per the germline V gene, CDR1 is KGHSH and CDR2 is LQKENI. CDR3 DNA sequence: TGTGCCAGCTCACCACCGATGGCGACAGGGGGGTCCGGCGAGCAGTACTTC. Its translation: CASSPPMATGGSGEQYF.

This clone showed up just a few times. The genes are TRBV19 and TRBJ2-1; 7 bases agree with TRBD1. V lost 6 bases and J lost 7; bases outside the gene matches: 12. Germline values: CDR1 LNHDA, CDR2 SQIVND (reference sequence). The CDR3 is made up of 15 amino acids. The CDR3 is CASRPAQGVENEQFF. The DNA for the CDR3 is TGTGCCAGTAGGCCGGCGCAGGGGGTTGAAAATGAGCAGTTCTTC.

This chain connects TRBV5-1 to TRBJ2-1; the match to TRBD2 covers 7 bases. J lost 10 bases, V lost 0 bases, and 10 bases had no gene match. Germline-derived CDR1 and CDR2 are SGHRS and YFSETQ. This CDR3 has 15 amino acids. The CDR3 sequence: CASSLVPAGRQEQFF. The CDR3 DNA reads TGCGCCAGCAGCTTGGTCCCAGCGGGGAGACAAGAGCAGTTCTTC.